One and the same sample provided the 16 T cell receptor beta chains below, sequenced in a study of cytomegalovirus exposure and HLA in healthy donors (dated by TCRdb to the late 2010s). The method behind the library was the immunoSEQ multiplex PCR assay. For the multiplex PCR, a mixture combining 60 forward primers for TCR Vbeta segments and 13 reverse primers for TCR Jbeta segments was used. TCRdb holds this immuneACCESS table with in-frame rearrangements only. Some clones are missing; in checked studies, unresolved V genes explain under half, and the rest has no known cause. Here the sample has about 57,000 clones; around 85% occur a single time. Just under 3% of the sample is taken by the ten largest. Sequenced sample: PBMCs. These receptors all stem from a woman in her twenties or thirties in good health and CMV-seronegative.

The chain uses TRBV7-9 and TRBJ2-7, with 7 bases matching TRBD2. This CDR3 is built from 12 residues. Per germline, CDR1 SEHNR and CDR2 FQNEAQ (reference sequence). The V segment lost 5 bases and the J segment 4 bases; nucleotides outside the gene matches: 2. This CDR3 reads CASSTLAYEQYV. The CDR3 DNA is TGTGCCAGCAGCACACTAGCGTACGAGCAGTACGTC.

The J gene is TRBJ2-2, the V gene TRBV7-3; possible D gene TRBD2, 6 bases. The length of the CDR3 is 15 residues. Germline V gives CDR1 SGHTA, CDR2 FQGTGA. The ends were cut back, 5 bases at V and 8 bases at J, with 18 bases in the middle. CDR3 nucleotide sequence: TGTGCCAGCAGCGGCACTGAGTCGGGAGTTGGGGAGCTGTTTTTT. This encodes CASSGTESGVGELFF.

The CDR3 bases are TGTGCCAGTACCCCGACTACGACTTCACCCCTCCACTTT. Translation: CASTPTTTSPLHF. The chain combines TRBV19 with TRBJ1-6, with no clear D. Per germline, CDR1 LNHDA and CDR2 SQIVND (reference sequence). This CDR3 has 13 amino acids. The V gene lost 7 bases and the J gene lost 9 bases, with 13 bases spanning the gap.

This clone was recorded a few times. This chain uses TRBV5-1 with TRBJ1-3; D remains unclear. Germline V gives CDR1 SGHRS, CDR2 YFSETQ. V shed 2 bases and J shed 3 bases, with 18 bases lying between them. The CDR3 sequence is 17 residues long. In nucleotides, the CDR3 is TGCGCCAGCAGCTTTGCCGATGGGCGATCTCATGGAAACACCATATATTTT. It specifies CASSFADGRSHGNTIYF.

J is TRBJ2-7 and V is TRBV18, with D maybe TRBD2 (7 bases). The DNA end favors TRBJ2-1, so the J call may be wrong. CDR1 and CDR2 (germline): KGHSH, LQKENI. This CDR3 is 15 amino acids long. The CDR3 DNA is TGTGCCAGCTCACCATGGGGGGGGGCCGTCAATGAGCAGTTCTTC. It yields the protein CASSPWGGAVNEQFF.

J is TRBJ2-5 and V is TRBV7-2; perhaps TRBD1 as D (6 bases). V was trimmed by 5 bases and J by 5 bases, leaving 12 bases between them. This CDR3 comprises 13 residues. The germline gives CDR1 SGHTA, CDR2 FQGNSA. The CDR3: CASSQGQRETQYF. The CDR3 bases are TGTGCCAGCAGCCAAGGACAGCGGGAGACCCAGTACTTC.

This clone has only one observation. The V call is TRBV27, the J call TRBJ1-2; TRBD1 matches 8 bases. The CDR3 totals 14 residues. Germline loops: CDR1 MNHEY, CDR2 SMNVEV (reference sequence). The J segment lost 8 bases and the V segment lost 4 bases, leaving 9 bases of the junction unmatched. The CDR3 bases are TGTGCCAGCAGTTACGGACAGGGAGCAGGAGGCTACACCTTC. Encoded protein: CASSYGQGAGGYTF.

This CDR3 reads CASSREVDNEQFF. The DNA for the CDR3 is TGTGCCAGCAGCCGGGAGGTTGACAATGAGCAGTTCTTC. The chain joins TRBV7-2 to TRBJ2-1; 7 bases line up with TRBD2. The J segment lost 5 bases and the V segment lost 5 bases, leaving 3 bases of the junction unmatched. Germline loops: CDR1 SGHTA, CDR2 FQGNSA. CDR3 length equals 13 residues.

The chain joins TRBV6-1 to TRBJ1-2; 10 positions agree with TRBD1. The CDR3 has 13 amino acids. Per germline, CDR1 MNHNS and CDR2 SASEGT. V gave up 5 bases and J gave up 8 bases; unmatched junction bases: 5. For the CDR3, the DNA is TGTGCCAGCAGTAGGACAGGGGGGGGAGGCTACACCTTC. It encodes CASSRTGGGGYTF.

V and J are TRBV12-5 and TRBJ2-7; 7 positions agree with TRBD2. Losses at the gene ends were 3 bases for V and 2 bases for J; bases not matched to a gene: 10. This CDR3 spans 16 amino acids. Germline-derived CDR1 and CDR2 are LGHNT and FRNRAP. This CDR3 is CASGFLLGGGPYEQYF. The CDR3, as DNA: TGTGCTAGTGGTTTCCTCCTCGGGGGAGGGCCCTACGAGCAGTACTTC.

This clone occurred a few times. CDR3 DNA sequence: TGTGCCAGCAGTGAGACCCTGGGCACTAATGAAAAACTGTTTTTT. The encoded protein is CASSETLGTNEKLFF. The V and J genes are TRBV27 and TRBJ1-4; D is uncertain. CDR3 size: 15 residues. Germline CDR1 and CDR2: MNHEY and SMNVEV (reference sequence). V was clipped by 5 bases and J by 2 bases, with 12 bases between them.

The rearrangement joins TRBV27 to TRBJ2-1; D may be TRBD2 (6 bases). The V and J ends lost 0 bases and 0 bases respectively, with 9 bases between them. The V gene's germline CDR1 is MNHEY and CDR2 SMNVEV (reference sequence). The CDR3 extends over 16 amino acids. Written as DNA, the CDR3 is TGTGCCAGCAGTTTATCTGCGGGGCGCTCCTACAATGAGCAGTTCTTC. Its translation is CASSLSAGRSYNEQFF.

The CDR3 nucleotides read TGTGCCAGCAGTGATTGGGCGCTCGTGGCTGAAGCTTTCTTT. Its translation is CASSDWALVAEAFF. The genes are TRBV6-1 and TRBJ1-1; D ambiguous. The CDR3 has 14 amino acids. The germline V and J ends were trimmed by 3 bases and 6 bases, with 14 bases remaining between them. Germline V lookup: CDR1 MNHNS, CDR2 SASEGT.

This clone was seen more than once but under ten times. The chain employs TRBV11-2 and TRBJ2-1, with a tentative D call TRBD2 (6 bases). V was clipped by 5 bases and J by 8 bases, with 25 bases between them. CDR1 SGHAT and CDR2 FQNNGV come from the germline V gene. The CDR3 runs 17 residues. The CDR3 loop is CASSPGERAVSVDEQFF. DNA for the CDR3: TGTGCCAGCAGCCCCGGGGAGCGGGCGGTATCGGTTGATGAGCAGTTCTTC.

The sample holds one count of this clone. The CDR3 protein is CASSSRQGRGETQYF. CDR3 nucleotides: TGCGCCAGCAGCTCAAGACAAGGACGGGGAGAGACCCAGTACTTC. The gene calls are TRBV5-1 and TRBJ2-5; TRBD2 is a possible D gene (5 bases). The V end was cut by 3 bases, the J end by 4 bases, with 16 bases between. CDR1 and CDR2 (germline): SGHRS, YFSETQ. CDR3 length: 15 amino acids. Full variable domain (outside the CDR3, taken from reference TRBV5-1 and TRBJ2-5): KAGVTQTPRYLIKTRGQQVTLSCSPISGHRSVSWYQQTPGQGLQFLFEYFSETQRNKGNFPGRFSGRQFSNSRSEMNVSTLELGDSALYLCASSSRQGRGETQYFGPGTRLLVL.

The V gene is TRBV19, the J gene TRBJ1-5; D ambiguous. CDR1 and CDR2 (germline): LNHDA, SQIVND (reference sequence). The germline V and J ends were trimmed by 3 bases and 3 bases, with 9 bases remaining between them. This CDR3 is built from 14 residues. The CDR3 DNA follows: TGTGCCAGTAGTATGGAGGGCCTCAATCAGCCCCAGCATTTT. Amino acids: CASSMEGLNQPQHF.